This TCR beta chain was found in a study of persistence of HIV-infected CD4 T cells. A note on this clone: The antigen remains unidentified.

Lysates of CMV-infected fibroblasts at 8 to 10 ug/mL stimulated these cells. Sorted nonresponding memory CD4+ T cells were CD40L-negative, CD69-negative, CD45RO-high. The ends were cut back, 5 bases at V and 0 bases at J, with 11 bases in the middle. The CDR3 sequence is 15 residues long. Germline CDR1 reads SGHTA; CDR2 reads FQGNSA. Sequencing used immunoSEQ version 4 in survey mode. Sequenced by immunoSEQ multiplex PCR; TCRdb stores in-frame clones only, minus some. The sample carries 40,000 to 50,000 clones, about 80% recorded once. The TCR was taken from an adult man with HIV who was CMV-seropositive. The chain uses TRBV7-2 and TRBJ1-5, with D possibly matching TRBD1 (6 bases). The sequenced sample was CD4+ T cells sorted from PBMCs after roughly 17-hour stimulation, obtained from a patient who received antiretroviral therapy. This CDR3 is CASSTTGYSNQPQHF. The CDR3 DNA reads TGTGCCAGCAGCACGACAGGCTATAGCAATCAGCCCCAGCATTTT. The full variable domain, in which reference TRBV7-2 and TRBJ1-5 provide the parts outside the CDR3, is GAGVSQSPSNKVTEKGKDVELRCDPISGHTALYWYRQSLGQGLEFLIYFQGNSAPDKSGLPSDRFSAERTGGSVSTLTIQRTQQEDSAVYLCASSTTGYSNQPQHFGDGTRLSIL.